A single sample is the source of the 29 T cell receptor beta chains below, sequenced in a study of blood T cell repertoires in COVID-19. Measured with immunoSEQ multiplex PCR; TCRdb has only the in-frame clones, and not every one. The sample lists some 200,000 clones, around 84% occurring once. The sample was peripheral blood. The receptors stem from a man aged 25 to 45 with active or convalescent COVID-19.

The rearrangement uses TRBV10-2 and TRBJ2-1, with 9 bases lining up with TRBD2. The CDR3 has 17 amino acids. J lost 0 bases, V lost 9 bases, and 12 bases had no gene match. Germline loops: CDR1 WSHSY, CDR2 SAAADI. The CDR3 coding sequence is TGCGCCAGTATGGGAGCGGGAGGTCCCAGCTCCTACAATGAGCAGTTCTTC. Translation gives CASMGAGGPSSYNEQFF.

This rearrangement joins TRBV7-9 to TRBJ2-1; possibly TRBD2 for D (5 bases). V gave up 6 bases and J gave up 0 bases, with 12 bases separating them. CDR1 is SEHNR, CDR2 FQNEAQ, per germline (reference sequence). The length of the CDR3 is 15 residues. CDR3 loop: CASRAGVSSYNEQFF. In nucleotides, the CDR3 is TGTGCCAGCAGGGCGGGCGTGAGCTCCTACAATGAGCAGTTCTTC.

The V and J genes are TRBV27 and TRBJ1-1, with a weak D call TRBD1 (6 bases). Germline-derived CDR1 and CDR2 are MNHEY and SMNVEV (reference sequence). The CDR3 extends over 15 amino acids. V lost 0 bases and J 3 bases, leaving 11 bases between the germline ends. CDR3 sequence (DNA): TGTGCCAGCAGTTTATCCAGGGGCCCCGACACTGAAGCTTTCTTT. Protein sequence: CASSLSRGPDTEAFF.

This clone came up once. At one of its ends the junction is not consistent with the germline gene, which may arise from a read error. The CDR3 spells CASSLGRGQGARETQYF. The CDR3 DNA is TGTGCTAGCAGCTTAGGGAGGGGACAGGGGGCGCGGGAGACCCAGTACTTC. The chain employs TRBV7-7 and TRBJ2-5; 12 positions agree with TRBD1. This CDR3 has 17 residues. Germline loops: CDR1 SSHAT, CDR2 FNYEAQ (reference sequence).

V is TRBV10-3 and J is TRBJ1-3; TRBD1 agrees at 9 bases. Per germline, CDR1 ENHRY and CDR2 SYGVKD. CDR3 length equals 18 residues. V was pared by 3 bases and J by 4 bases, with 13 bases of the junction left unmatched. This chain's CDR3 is CAISDRVWDRVYGNTIYF. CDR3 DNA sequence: TGTGCCATCAGTGATAGAGTGTGGGACAGGGTATACGGAAACACCATATATTTT.

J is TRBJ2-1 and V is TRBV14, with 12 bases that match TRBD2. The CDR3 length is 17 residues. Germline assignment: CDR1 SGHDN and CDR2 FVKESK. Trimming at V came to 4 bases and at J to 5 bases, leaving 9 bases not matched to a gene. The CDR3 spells CASSPPSGRAGHNEQFF. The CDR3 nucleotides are TGTGCCAGCAGCCCGCCTAGCGGGAGGGCCGGTCACAATGAGCAGTTCTTC.

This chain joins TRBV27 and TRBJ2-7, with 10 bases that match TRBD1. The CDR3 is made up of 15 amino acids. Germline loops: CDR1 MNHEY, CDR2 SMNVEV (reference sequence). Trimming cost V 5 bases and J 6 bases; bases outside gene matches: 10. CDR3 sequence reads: CASSPGTGVQGEQYF. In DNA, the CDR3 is TGTGCCAGCAGTCCCGGGACAGGGGTCCAAGGCGAGCAGTACTTC.

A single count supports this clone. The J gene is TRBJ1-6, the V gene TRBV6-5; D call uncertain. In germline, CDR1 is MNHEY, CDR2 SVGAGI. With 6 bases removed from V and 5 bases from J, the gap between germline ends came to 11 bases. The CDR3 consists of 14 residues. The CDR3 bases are TGTGCCAGCAGCACCCAGGTTAATAATTCACCCCTCCACTTT. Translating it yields CASSTQVNNSPLHF.

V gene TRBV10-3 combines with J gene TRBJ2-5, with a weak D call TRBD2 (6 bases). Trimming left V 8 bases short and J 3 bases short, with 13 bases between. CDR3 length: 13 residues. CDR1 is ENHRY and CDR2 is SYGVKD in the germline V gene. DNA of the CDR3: TGTGCCATCTGGGAGGCTGTGGAAGAGACCCAGTACTTC. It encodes CAIWEAVEETQYF.

The CDR3 DNA follows: TGCGCCAGCAGTGACGCGGGACAGGGTTCCGCCGAGCGGGAGTTACCAGATCCCTACGAGCAGTACTTC. This encodes CASSDAGQGSAERELPDPYEQYF. V and J are TRBV10-2 and TRBJ2-7; D may be TRBD1 (9 bases). The CDR3 totals 23 residues. V was pared by 3 bases and J by 2 bases, with 38 bases between. Germline V gives CDR1 WSHSY, CDR2 SAAADI.

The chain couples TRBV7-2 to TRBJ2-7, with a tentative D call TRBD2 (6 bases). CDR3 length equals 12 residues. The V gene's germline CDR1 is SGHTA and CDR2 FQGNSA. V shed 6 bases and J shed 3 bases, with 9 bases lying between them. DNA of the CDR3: TGTGCCAGCAGGGGGGGTGGCTACGAGCAGTACTTC. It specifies CASRGGGYEQYF.

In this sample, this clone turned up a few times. In nucleotides, the CDR3 is TGTGCCAGTAGTGCCGGGACAGGGGCTGAAGCTTTCTTT. It specifies CASSAGTGAEAFF. The chain links TRBV19 to TRBJ1-1; 10 bases match TRBD1. Germline V CDR1 and CDR2: LNHDA, SQIVND (reference sequence). The CDR3 extends over 13 amino acids. Trimming removed 5 bases from V and 6 bases from J; junction bases left unmatched: 3.

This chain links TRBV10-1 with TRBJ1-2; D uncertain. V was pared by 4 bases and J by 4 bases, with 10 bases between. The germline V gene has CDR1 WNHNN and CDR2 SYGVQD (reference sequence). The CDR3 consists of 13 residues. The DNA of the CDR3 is TGCGCCAGCAGTGCTACGACGGGCTATGGCTACACCTTC. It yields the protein CASSATTGYGYTF.

CDR3 coding DNA: TGCGCCAGCAGTCACGGGGGTAGCTCCTACAATGAGCAGTTCTTC. As protein: CASSHGGSSYNEQFF. The V gene is TRBV23-1, the J gene TRBJ2-1, with a possible D match to TRBD2 (6 bases). TRBV23-1 is designated an ORF whose function remains uncertain. V was trimmed by 3 bases and J by 0 bases, leaving 9 bases between them. The CDR3 sequence is 15 residues long.

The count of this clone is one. This CDR3 reads CAWSVQVGSNQPQHF. CDR3 in DNA: TGTGCCTGGAGTGTACAGGTTGGTAGCAATCAGCCCCAGCATTTT. The rearrangement joins TRBV30 to TRBJ1-5, with TRBD1 as a possible D gene (5 bases). V lost 0 bases to trimming and J lost 0 bases, with 9 bases between them. Germline-derived CDR1 and CDR2 are GTSNPN and SVGIG (reference sequence). CDR3 size: 15 residues.

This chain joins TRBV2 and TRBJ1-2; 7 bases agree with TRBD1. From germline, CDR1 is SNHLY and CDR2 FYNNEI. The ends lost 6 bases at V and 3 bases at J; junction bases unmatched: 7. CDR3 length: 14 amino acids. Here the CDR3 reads CASRETGTYYGYTF. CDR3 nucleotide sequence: TGTGCCAGCAGAGAGACAGGGACGTACTATGGCTACACCTTC.

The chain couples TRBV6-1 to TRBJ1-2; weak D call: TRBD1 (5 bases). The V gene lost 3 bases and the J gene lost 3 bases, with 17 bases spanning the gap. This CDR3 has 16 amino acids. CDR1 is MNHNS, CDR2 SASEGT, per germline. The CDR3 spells CASSDPGRGGHYGYTF. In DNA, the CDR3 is TGTGCCAGCAGTGACCCCGGGAGGGGAGGACACTATGGCTACACCTTC.

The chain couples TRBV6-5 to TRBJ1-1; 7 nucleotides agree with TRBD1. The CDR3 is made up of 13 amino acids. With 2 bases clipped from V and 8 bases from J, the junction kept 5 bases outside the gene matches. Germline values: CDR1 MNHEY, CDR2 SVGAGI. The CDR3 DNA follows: TGTGCCAGCAGTTACCCTCAGGGGGAGGAAGCTTTCTTT. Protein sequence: CASSYPQGEEAFF.

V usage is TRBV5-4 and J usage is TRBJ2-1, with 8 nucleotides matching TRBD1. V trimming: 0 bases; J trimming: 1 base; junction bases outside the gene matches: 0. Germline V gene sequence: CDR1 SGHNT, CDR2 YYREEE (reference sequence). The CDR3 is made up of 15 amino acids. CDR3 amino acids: CASSLGQGSYNEQFF. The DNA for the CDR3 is TGTGCCAGCAGCTTGGGACAGGGGTCCTACAATGAGCAGTTCTTC.

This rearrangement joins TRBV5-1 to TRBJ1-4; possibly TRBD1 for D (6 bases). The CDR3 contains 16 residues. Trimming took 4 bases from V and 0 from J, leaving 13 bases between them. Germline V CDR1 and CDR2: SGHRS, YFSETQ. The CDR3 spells CASSTRTGTTNEKLFF. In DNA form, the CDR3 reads TGCGCCAGCAGCACCCGCACAGGGACAACTAATGAAAAACTGTTTTTT.

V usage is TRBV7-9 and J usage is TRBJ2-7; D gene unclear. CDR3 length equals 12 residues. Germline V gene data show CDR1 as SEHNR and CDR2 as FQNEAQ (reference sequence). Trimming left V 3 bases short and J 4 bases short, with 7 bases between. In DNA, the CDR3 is TGTGCCAGCAGCTTGCCCTATTACGAGCAGTACTTC. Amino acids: CASSLPYYEQYF.

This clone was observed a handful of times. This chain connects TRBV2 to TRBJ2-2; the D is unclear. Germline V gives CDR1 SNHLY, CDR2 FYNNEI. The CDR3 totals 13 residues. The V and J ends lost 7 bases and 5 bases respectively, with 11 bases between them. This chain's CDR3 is CASTLARTGELFF. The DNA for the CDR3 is TGTGCCAGCACCCTTGCCCGGACCGGGGAGCTGTTTTTT.

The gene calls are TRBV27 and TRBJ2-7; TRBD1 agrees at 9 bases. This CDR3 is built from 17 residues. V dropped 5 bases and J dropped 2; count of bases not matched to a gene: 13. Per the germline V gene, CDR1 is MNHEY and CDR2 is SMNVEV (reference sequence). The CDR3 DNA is TGTGCCAGCAGTCTACTCCTCGGGGGGACAGGGACCTACGAGCAGTACTTC. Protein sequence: CASSLLLGGTGTYEQYF.

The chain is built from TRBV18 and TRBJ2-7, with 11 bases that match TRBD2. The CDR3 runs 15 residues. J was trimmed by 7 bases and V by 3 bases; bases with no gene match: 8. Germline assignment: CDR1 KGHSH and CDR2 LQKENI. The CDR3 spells CASSPALAGAGEQYF. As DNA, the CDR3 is TGTGCCAGCTCACCCGCACTAGCGGGAGCAGGGGAGCAGTACTTC. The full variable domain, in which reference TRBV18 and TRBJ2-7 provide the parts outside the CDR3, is NAGVMQNPRHLVRRRGQEARLRCSPMKGHSHVYWYRQLPEEGLKFMVYLQKENIIDESGMPKERFSAEFPKEGPSILRIQQVVRGDSAAYFCASSPALAGAGEQYFGPGTRLTVT.

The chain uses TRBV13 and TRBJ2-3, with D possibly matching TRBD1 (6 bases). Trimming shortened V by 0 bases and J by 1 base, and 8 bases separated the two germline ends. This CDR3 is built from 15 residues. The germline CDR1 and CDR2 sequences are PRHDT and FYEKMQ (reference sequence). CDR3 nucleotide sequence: TGTGCCAGCAGCTTAGGAAAGGGGGGCACAGATACGCAGTATTTT. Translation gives CASSLGKGGTDTQYF. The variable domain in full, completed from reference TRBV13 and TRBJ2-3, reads AAGVIQSPRHLIKEKRETATLKCYPIPRHDTVYWYQQGPGQDPQFLISFYEKMQSDKGSIPDRFSAQQFSDYHSELNMSSLELGDSALYFCASSLGKGGTDTQYFGPGTRLTVL.

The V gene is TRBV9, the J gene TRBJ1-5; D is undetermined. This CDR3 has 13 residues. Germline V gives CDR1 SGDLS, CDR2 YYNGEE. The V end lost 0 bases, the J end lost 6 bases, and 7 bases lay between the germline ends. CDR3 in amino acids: CASSVASAQPQHF. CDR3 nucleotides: TGTGCCAGCAGCGTAGCGAGTGCTCAGCCCCAGCATTTT. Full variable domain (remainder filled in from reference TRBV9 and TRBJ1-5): DSGVTQTPKHLITATGQRVTLRCSPRSGDLSVYWYQQSLDQGLQFLIQYYNGEERAKGNILERFSAQQFPDLHSELNLSSLELGDSALYFCASSVASAQPQHFGDGTRLSIL.

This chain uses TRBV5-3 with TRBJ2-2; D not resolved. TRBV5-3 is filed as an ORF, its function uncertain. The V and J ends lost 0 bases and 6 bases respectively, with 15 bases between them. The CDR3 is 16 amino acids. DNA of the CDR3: TGTGCCAGAAGCTTGGACGGCCCAGGCAGCCCCGGGGAGCTGTTTTTT. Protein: CARSLDGPGSPGELFF.

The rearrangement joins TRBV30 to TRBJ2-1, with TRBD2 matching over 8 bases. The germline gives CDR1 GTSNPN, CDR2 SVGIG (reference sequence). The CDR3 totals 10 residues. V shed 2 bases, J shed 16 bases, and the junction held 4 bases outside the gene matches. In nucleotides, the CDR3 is TGTGCCTGGAGTAGGGGACTAGTCTTCTTC. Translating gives CAWSRGLVFF.

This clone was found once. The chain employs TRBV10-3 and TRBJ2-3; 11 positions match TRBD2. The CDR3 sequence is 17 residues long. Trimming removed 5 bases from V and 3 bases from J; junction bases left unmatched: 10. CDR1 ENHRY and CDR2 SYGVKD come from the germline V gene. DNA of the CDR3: TGTGCCATCAGTCAACATCTAGCGGGAGGTGCGACAGATACGCAGTATTTT. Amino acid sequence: CAISQHLAGGATDTQYF.